The 25 T cell receptor beta chains below all came from one sample that was sequenced in a study of blood T cell repertoires in COVID-19. TCRdb's copy holds only in-frame clones and misses some; the assay was immunoSEQ multiplex PCR. The sample shows 380,000 or so clones, 86% of them seen only once. What was sequenced was peripheral blood. The receptor set was obtained from a woman aged 55-69 years with COVID-19, enrolled during active disease.

The chain carries TRBV7-2 and TRBJ2-3; TRBD2 matches at 11 bases. In germline, CDR1 is SGHTA, CDR2 FQGNSA. V lost 5 bases and J lost 7; bases outside the gene matches: 11. This CDR3 contains 16 residues. The CDR3 DNA reads TGTGCCAGCAGCCCACAACTAGCGGGGGTTGATCATACGCAGTATTTT. Its protein is CASSPQLAGVDHTQYF. Together with reference TRBV7-2 and TRBJ2-3, the CDR3 gives the full variable domain: GAGVSQSPSNKVTEKGKDVELRCDPISGHTALYWYRQSLGQGLEFLIYFQGNSAPDKSGLPSDRFSAERTGGSVSTLTIQRTQQEDSAVYLCASSPQLAGVDHTQYFGPGTRLTVL.

J is TRBJ1-1 and V is TRBV21-1; whether TRBD1, the table's D call, matches the DNA was not checked. TRBV21-1 is deemed a pseudogene. CDR3 length: 16 residues. CDR3 nucleotides: TGTGCCCCTCAAACCCCCGGGACAGGCATGAACACTGAAGCTTTCTTT. This sequence encodes CAPQTPGTGMNTEAFF.

The J gene is TRBJ1-2, the V gene TRBV21-1. TRBV21-1 is assigned pseudogene status. This CDR3 has 17 residues. CDR3 region: CASSKDREGGSNYGYTF. The DNA for the CDR3 is TGTGCCAGCAGCAAAGACAGGGAGGGAGGATCTAACTATGGCTACACCTTC.

The V gene is TRBV27, the J gene TRBJ2-1; 11 nucleotides agree with TRBD2. There are 16 residues in the CDR3. V lost 6 bases and J lost 7; bases outside the gene matches: 11. CDR1 and CDR2 (germline): MNHEY, SMNVEV (reference sequence). CDR3 DNA sequence: TGTGCCAGCAGGCACAAAACTAGCGGGGGTTCGAATGAGCAGTTCTTC. Protein: CASRHKTSGGSNEQFF.

The V call is TRBV4-1, the J call TRBJ2-4; D possibly corresponds to TRBD2 (5 bases). Germline CDR1 and CDR2: MGHRA and YSYEKL. V lost 1 base and J 7 bases, leaving 20 bases between the germline ends. The CDR3 spans 17 residues. The CDR3 sequence is CASSQGPQAGRGNIQYF. The CDR3 nucleotides read TGCGCCAGCAGCCAAGGCCCTCAGGCCGGGCGAGGGAACATTCAGTACTTC.

The chain carries TRBV6-6 and TRBJ1-2; D not resolved. This CDR3 spans 13 amino acids. Germline assignment: CDR1 MNHNY and CDR2 SVGAGI (reference sequence). Trimming took 5 bases from V and 8 from J, leaving 15 bases between them. CDR3 loop: CASSPDPTGGYTF. The DNA of the CDR3 is TGTGCCAGCAGTCCGGACCCTACGGGAGGCTACACCTTC.

This sequence joins TRBV11-2 and TRBJ1-1; 9 nucleotides align to TRBD1. The V gene end was trimmed by 6 bases and the J gene end by 1 base; junction bases not matched to a gene: 9. Per germline, CDR1 SGHAT and CDR2 FQNNGV. This CDR3 has 16 amino acids. The CDR3 DNA reads TGTGCCAGCAGACCCGGGACAGGGCGCGCGAACACTGAAGCTTTCTTT. This codes for CASRPGTGRANTEAFF.

In nucleotides, the CDR3 is TGTGCCAGCAGTTACTCGGGACAGGTTGAGGACGAGCAGTACTTC. Its translation is CASSYSGQVEDEQYF. The V gene is TRBV6-5, the J gene TRBJ2-7; 8 positions match TRBD1. Germline lookup yields CDR1 MNHEY and CDR2 SVGAGI. V lost 0 bases to trimming and J lost 5 bases; unmatched junction nucleotides: 6. The CDR3 contains 15 residues.

The V gene is TRBV7-9, the J gene TRBJ1-5, with 12 nucleotides matching TRBD1. Losses at the gene ends were 4 bases for V and 4 bases for J; bases not matched to a gene: 11. Germline-derived CDR1 and CDR2 are SEHNR and FQNEAQ (reference sequence). The CDR3 sequence is 18 residues long. CDR3 amino acids: CASSSRGQGALGNQPQHF. CDR3 nucleotides: TGTGCCAGCAGCTCCCGGGGACAGGGGGCGCTGGGGAATCAGCCCCAGCATTTT.

V gene TRBV10-2 combines with J gene TRBJ1-1; the match to TRBD1 covers 8 bases. The CDR3 is 15 amino acids. Germline V CDR1 and CDR2: WSHSY, SAAADI. V was pared by 6 bases and J by 4 bases, with 10 bases of the junction left unmatched. The CDR3 loop reads CASRASGGTITEAFF. CDR3 DNA sequence: TGCGCCAGCAGAGCGTCAGGGGGCACGATCACTGAAGCTTTCTTT.

The chain has TRBV11-2 and TRBJ1-2; the D gene is possibly TRBD1 (6 bases). Trimming stripped 4 bases from V and 6 bases from J, with 15 bases between. The CDR3 is 14 residues long. Germline V gene data show CDR1 as SGHAT and CDR2 as FQNNGV. The CDR3 sequence: CASSSGHQLDGYTF. In DNA form, the CDR3 reads TGTGCCAGCAGCTCGGGACACCAGTTGGATGGCTACACCTTC. Supplemented by reference TRBV11-2 and TRBJ1-2, the full variable domain reads EAGVAQSPRYKIIEKRQSVAFWCNPISGHATLYWYQQILGQGPKLLIQFQNNGVVDDSQLPKDRFSAERLKGVDSTLKIQPAKLEDSAVYLCASSSGHQLDGYTFGSGTRLTVV.

This sequence joins TRBV12-3 or TRBV12-4 and TRBJ1-2; D remains unclear. This CDR3 region has 12 residues. The germline V and J ends were trimmed by 3 bases and 3 bases, with 5 bases remaining between them. CDR3 region: CASSLSDYGYTF. CDR3 sequence (DNA): TGTGCCAGCAGTTTGTCAGACTATGGCTACACCTTC.

The gene calls are TRBV3-1 (or the pseudogene TRBV3-2) and TRBJ2-3, with D tentatively TRBD2 (5 bases). V was trimmed by 2 bases and J by 0 bases, leaving 6 bases between them. CDR1 is LGHDT and CDR2 is YNNKEL in the germline V gene (reference sequence). CDR3 length: 14 residues. CDR3 sequence (DNA): TGTGCCAGCAGCCAATCGGGGAGCACAGATACGCAGTATTTT. Its protein product is CASSQSGSTDTQYF.

The V gene is TRBV4-2, the J gene TRBJ1-3; D is perhaps TRBD1 (5 bases). This CDR3 is 16 amino acids long. Germline V lookup: CDR1 LGHNA, CDR2 YNFKEQ. V was pared by 4 bases and J by 5 bases, with 18 bases between. CDR3 in amino acids: CASSPSGGSRRNTIYF. DNA of the CDR3: TGTGCCAGCAGCCCCTCGGGGGGGAGTCGGAGAAACACCATATATTTT.

The table lists this clone with a count of one. This chain uses TRBV20-1 with TRBJ2-1; D not certain. The CDR3 has 11 amino acids. Germline-derived CDR1 and CDR2 are DFQATT and SNEGSKA (reference sequence). V was clipped by 3 bases and J by 12 bases, with 12 bases between them. The CDR3 coding sequence is TGCAGTGCTAGGGGCCCAGAATGGCAGTTCTTC. Protein sequence: CSARGPEWQFF.

This clone was seen a single time. The chain carries TRBV7-6 and TRBJ2-3; D might be TRBD1 (6 bases). Per the germline V gene, CDR1 is SGHVS and CDR2 is FNYEAQ. The V and J ends lost 2 bases and 5 bases respectively, with 14 bases between them. The CDR3 sequence is 15 residues long. The CDR3 nucleotides read TGTGCCAGCAGCTTATTACGAGGGGGAGAAGATACGCAGTATTTT. This gives the protein CASSLLRGGEDTQYF.

The rearrangement joins TRBV24-1 to TRBJ2-2; tentatively, D is TRBD2 (6 bases). Germline V lookup: CDR1 KGHDR, CDR2 SFDVKD. The CDR3 has 16 amino acids. Trimming removed 4 bases at V and 0 bases at J, with 11 bases between. The CDR3 DNA sequence: TGTGCCACCAGTGACGGGGGACGTTCGAACACCGGGGAGCTGTTTTTT. Amino acid sequence: CATSDGGRSNTGELFF.

The chain is built from TRBV20-1 and TRBJ1-4; D is perhaps TRBD1 (6 bases). This CDR3 is 14 amino acids long. Germline CDR1 and CDR2: DFQATT and SNEGSKA (reference sequence). The ends were cut back, 3 bases at V and 7 bases at J, with 15 bases in the middle. The CDR3 DNA reads TGCAGTGCTAGTGCAGGGGCGCAGGGTGAAAAACTGTTTTTT. It encodes CSASAGAQGEKLFF.

The V call is TRBV7-2, the J call TRBJ1-1; 7 nucleotides match TRBD1. CDR3 length: 14 residues. Germline loops: CDR1 SGHTA, CDR2 FQGNSA. V lost 5 bases to trimming and J lost 0 bases; unmatched junction nucleotides: 3. CDR3 bases: TGTGCCAGCAGCGGGGACAGAGTGAACACTGAAGCTTTCTTT. Amino acids: CASSGDRVNTEAFF.

The chain joins TRBV7-8 to TRBJ2-7, with 9 nucleotides matching TRBD1. This CDR3 is 15 amino acids long. The V and J ends lost 0 bases and 3 bases, in that order; junction bases with no gene match: 3. Germline assignment: CDR1 SGHVS and CDR2 FQNEAQ. CDR3 region: CASSLAVGQGYEQYF. The DNA of the CDR3 is TGTGCCAGCAGCTTAGCAGTGGGACAGGGCTACGAGCAGTACTTC.

The chain uses TRBV10-3 and TRBJ2-7; 12 bases align to TRBD2. V was pared by 6 bases and J by 0 bases, with 6 bases of the junction left unmatched. The CDR3 covers 16 residues. Germline-derived CDR1 and CDR2 are ENHRY and SYGVKD. CDR3 sequence reads: CAISALTSGGSYEQYF. The CDR3 bases are TGTGCCATCAGCGCGCTGACTAGCGGGGGCTCCTACGAGCAGTACTTC.

The CDR3 sequence is CASSQGHSGNTEAFF. DNA of the CDR3: TGCGCCAGCAGCCAAGGTCACAGCGGTAACACTGAAGCTTTCTTT. The chain joins TRBV4-1 to TRBJ1-1; D gene uncertain. Trimming pared 1 base from V and 2 bases from J, leaving 11 bases between. Germline CDR1 is MGHRA and CDR2 is YSYEKL. CDR3 size: 15 residues.

The J gene is TRBJ2-3, the V gene TRBV29-1, with 8 bases fitting TRBD1. Germline CDR1 is SQVTM and CDR2 is ANQGSEA. J lost 0 bases, V lost 7 bases, and 6 bases had no gene match. CDR3 length: 14 amino acids. This chain's CDR3 is CSARTGLSTDTQYF. As DNA, the CDR3 is TGCAGCGCCAGGACAGGGTTAAGCACAGATACGCAGTATTTT.

J is TRBJ2-7 and V is TRBV7-8; D possibly corresponds to TRBD1 (6 bases). Germline CDR1 SGHVS, CDR2 FQNEAQ. The CDR3 is made up of 15 amino acids. The germline V and J ends were trimmed by 4 bases and 3 bases, with 16 bases remaining between them. This CDR3 reads CASSSVQGHLYEQYF. CDR3 sequence (DNA): TGTGCCAGCAGCTCAGTCCAGGGACACCTCTACGAGCAGTACTTC.

This clone turned up a few times. This chain joins TRBV5-1 and TRBJ2-3, with 12 bases fitting TRBD2. The germline V gene encodes CDR1 SGHRS and CDR2 YFSETQ. This CDR3 is built from 19 residues. V was pared by 4 bases and J by 3 bases, with 15 bases of the junction left unmatched. CDR3 in amino acids: CASSPLPASGGAGTDTQYF. The CDR3 bases are TGCGCCAGCAGCCCCCTCCCGGCTAGCGGGGGGGCCGGAACAGATACGCAGTATTTT.